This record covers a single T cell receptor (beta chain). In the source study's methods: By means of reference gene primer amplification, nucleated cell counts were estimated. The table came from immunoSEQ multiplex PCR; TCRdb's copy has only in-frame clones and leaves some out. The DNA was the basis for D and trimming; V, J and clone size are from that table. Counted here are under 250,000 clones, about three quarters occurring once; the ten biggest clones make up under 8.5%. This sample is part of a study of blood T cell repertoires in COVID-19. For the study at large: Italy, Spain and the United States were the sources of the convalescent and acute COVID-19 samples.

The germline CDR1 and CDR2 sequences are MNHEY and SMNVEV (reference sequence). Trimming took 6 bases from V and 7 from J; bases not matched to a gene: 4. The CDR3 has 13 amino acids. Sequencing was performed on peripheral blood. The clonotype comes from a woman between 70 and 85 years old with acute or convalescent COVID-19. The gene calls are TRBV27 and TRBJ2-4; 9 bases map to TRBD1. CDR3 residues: CASSRQGVNIQYF. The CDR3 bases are TGTGCCAGCAGCCGACAGGGGGTCAACATTCAGTACTTC.